These T cell receptor beta chains were read from a single sample in a study of cytomegalovirus exposure and HLA in healthy donors. Method: immunoSEQ multiplex PCR; TCRdb's copy keeps in-frame clones and lacks some. The repertoire holds about 260,000 clones, less than 95% seen once, with approximately 3.1% in the top ten. Material: PBMCs. These receptors all come from a woman under 40 in good health and CMV-seronegative. Each CDR3 is given with its conserved first and last residue. Each record gives: D gene, J gene, V gene, clone size, CDR3 DNA, CDR3 protein. The D gene is left open where the match is weak. For some rows the clone size is stated as once, few or many, or as a class when expanded; others skip it.

>-|TRBJ2-4|TRBV15|-
TGTGCCACCAGCAGAGATAGGATTCGTCTACCCAAAAACATTCAGTACTTC
CATSRDRIRLPKNIQYF
>-|TRBJ2-2|TRBV7-9|-
TGTGCCAGCAGCTTAGCCCTCGGGGACACGAACACCGGGGAGCTGTTTTTT
CASSLALGDTNTGELFF
>TRBD2|TRBJ2-7|TRBV5-1|-
TGCGCCAGCCGCCGGGAAGCGGGGCTCTACGAGCAGTACTTC
CASRREAGLYEQYF
>-|TRBJ2-3|TRBV1|-
TGCACCAGCAGCCAAGGTGGAGGGAAGGGAGATACGCAGTATTTT
CTSSQGGGKGDTQYF
>TRBD2|TRBJ2-2|TRBV19|-
TGTGCCAGTAGTATGGCTAGCGGGAGGGCGAACACCGGGGAGCTGTTTTTT
CASSMASGRANTGELFF
>-|TRBJ2-2|TRBV4-1|-
TGCGCCAGCAGCCAAGATCTACAGATTCCCGGGGAGCTGTTTTTT
CASSQDLQIPGELFF
>-|TRBJ1-1|TRBV28|once
TGTGCCAGCAGTTTCGTGGGGAACACTGAAGCTTTCTTT
CASSFVGNTEAFF
>-|TRBJ2-7|TRBV2|-
TGTGCCAGCAGTGAGGTCTACAAGAGCTCCTACGAGCAGTACTTC
CASSEVYKSSYEQYF
>TRBD2|TRBJ2-7|TRBV7-6|-
TGTGCCAGCAGCACCGGGACGGGAATAGCGGGAGGGCTGTACGAGCAGTACTTC
CASSTGTGIAGGLYEQYF
>-|TRBJ2-1|TRBV6-6|-
TGTGCCAGCAGCAACAATGAGCAGTTCTTC
CASSNNEQFF